The present T cell receptor (beta chain) was sequenced within a study of T cell responses to AZD1222 COVID-19 vaccine. Findings and limits, study-wide: Repertoire sampling happened only post peak T cell response.

Pooling was applied to second doses at about 4 or about 12 weeks. Sequenced by immunoSEQ multiplex PCR; TCRdb stores in-frame clones only, minus some. The top ten hold roughly 8.7% of the sample, which has roughly 110,000 clones, around 92% seen once. In regard to this clone: Its antigen is as yet unknown.

The clonotype originates from an adult who received the AZD1222 COVID-19 vaccine. Sample: peripheral blood, taken 28 days after the second AZD1222 dose.

CDR3 loop: CASSRTGVSSPLHF. Here the CDR3 DNA reads TGCGCCAGCAGCAGGACAGGGGTTTCTTCACCCCTCCACTTT. The chain links TRBV5-1 to TRBJ1-6; the match to TRBD1 covers 9 bases. The CDR3 is made up of 14 amino acids. The junction had 5 bases not matched to a gene; V was cut back by 4 bases and J by 9 bases. Germline loops: CDR1 SGHRS, CDR2 YFSETQ.